The 6 T cell receptor beta chains in this list originate from one sample, sequenced in a study of T-cell reconstitution after alpha-beta-depleted transplantation in children. The library targeted TCRbeta and was prepared with unique molecular identifiers. TCRdb re-analysed the PCR reads in MiXCR, keeping a single row per CDR3 protein. The sample has around 300,000 distinct CDR3 sequences, roughly 25% seen once. The input for sequencing was PBMCs, mostly from graft donor cells, taken 180 days after TCRalphabeta/CD19-depleted stem cell transplant. Receptors originate from a male patient under 18 who had a stem cell transplant for acute lymphoblastic leukemia, so the T cells may come from the graft donor.

The chain recombines TRBV27 with TRBJ1-2; D is perhaps TRBD1 (5 bases). Looked up from germline, CDR1 is MNHEY and CDR2 is SMNVEV (reference sequence). V lost 3 bases to trimming and J lost 8 bases, with 13 bases between them. The CDR3 runs 13 residues. The CDR3 region is CASSLSQGWGYTF. DNA of the CDR3: TGTGCCAGCAGTTTGTCGCAGGGCTGGGGCTACACCTTC.

This clonotype was counted between two and nine times. The chain couples TRBV11-1 to TRBJ2-1, with 9 positions matching TRBD1. V trimming: 2 bases; J trimming: 5 bases; junction bases outside the gene matches: 16. This CDR3 is built from 19 residues. CDR1 SGHAT and CDR2 FQDESV come from the germline V gene (reference sequence). The CDR3 is CASSLPFNQRDRVDNEQFF. For the CDR3, the DNA is TGTGCCAGCAGCTTACCCTTTAACCAAAGGGACAGGGTAGACAATGAGCAGTTCTTC.

This clonotype came up a few times. The CDR3 DNA follows: TGTGCCAGCAGCTTAGGCGGATCGGTCTCCGTCCGGGGGACCCAGTACTTC. Protein: CASSLGGSVSVRGTQYF. V is TRBV7-9 and J is TRBJ2-5; D perhaps matches TRBD2 (5 bases). Germline assignment: CDR1 SEHNR and CDR2 FQNEAQ (reference sequence). V shed 1 base and J shed 7 bases, with 22 bases lying between them. CDR3 size: 17 residues. Variable domain in full (rest from reference TRBV7-9 and TRBJ2-5): DTGVSQNPRHKITKRGQNVTFRCDPISEHNRLYWYRQTLGQGPEFLTYFQNEAQLEKSRLLSDRFSAERPKGSFSTLEIQRTEQGDSAMYLCASSLGGSVSVRGTQYFGPGTRLLVL.

J is TRBJ1-6 and V is TRBV5-1, with D hard to call. Germline CDR1 and CDR2: SGHRS and YFSETQ. The CDR3 is 14 residues long. The V end lost 1 base, the J end lost 15 bases, and 17 bases lay between the germline ends. The CDR3 bases are TGCGCCAGCAGCTTGAAGATGGCCAATGCAAACCTCCACTTT. It specifies CASSLKMANANLHF.

This clonotype has more than one count but fewer than ten. The chain employs TRBV7-9 and TRBJ2-5; D perhaps matches TRBD2 (5 bases). The CDR3 has 13 amino acids. Germline values: CDR1 SEHNR, CDR2 FQNEAQ (reference sequence). Trimming removed 6 bases at V and 5 bases at J, with 13 bases between. CDR3 DNA sequence: TGTGCCAGCAGGACGGGGTCGGGGGAGACCCAGTACTTC. Translating gives CASRTGSGETQYF. The full variable domain, in which reference TRBV7-9 and TRBJ2-5 provide the parts outside the CDR3, is DTGVSQNPRHKITKRGQNVTFRCDPISEHNRLYWYRQTLGQGPEFLTYFQNEAQLEKSRLLSDRFSAERPKGSFSTLEIQRTEQGDSAMYLCASRTGSGETQYFGPGTRLLVL.

Remarks on this clonotype: One end of the junction is discordant with germline, which a read error may explain. The chain joins TRBV29-1 to TRBJ2-1; 8 nucleotides align to TRBD1. From germline, CDR1 is SQVTM and CDR2 ANQGSEA. The CDR3 length is 17 residues. CDR3 coding DNA: TGCAGCGTTGAACTATCCCCAGGGGACAGGTCCTTCAATGAGCAGTTCTTC. Translated, it gives CSVELSPGDRSFNEQFF.